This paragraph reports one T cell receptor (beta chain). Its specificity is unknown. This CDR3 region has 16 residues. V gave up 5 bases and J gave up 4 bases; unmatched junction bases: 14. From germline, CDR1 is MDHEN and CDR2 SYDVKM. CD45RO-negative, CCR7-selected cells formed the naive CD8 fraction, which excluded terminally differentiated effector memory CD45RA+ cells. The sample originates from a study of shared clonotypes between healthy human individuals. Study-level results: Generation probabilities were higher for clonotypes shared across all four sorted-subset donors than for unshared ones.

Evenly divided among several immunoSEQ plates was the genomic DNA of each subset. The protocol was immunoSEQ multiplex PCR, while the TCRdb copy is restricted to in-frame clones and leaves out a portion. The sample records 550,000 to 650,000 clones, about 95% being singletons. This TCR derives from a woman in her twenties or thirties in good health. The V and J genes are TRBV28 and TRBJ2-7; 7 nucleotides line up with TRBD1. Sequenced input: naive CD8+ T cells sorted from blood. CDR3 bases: TGTGCCAGCAGTCTCAGGCCGGGACAGATGAAGTACGAGCAGTACTTC. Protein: CASSLRPGQMKYEQYF.